This T cell receptor beta chain was identified during a study of blood T cells in healthy people across ages. Regarding the study as a whole: Across the age range, TCR beta diversity per million T cells fell in a roughly linear way. Researchers deemed the diversity estimates from one million T cells underestimates.

A sample-barcoded 5' primer and a J-beta primer mix were used in a second PCR of about 7 to 11 cycles. From each sample, at least 2.5 million paired-end reads containing CDR3 were obtained. TCRdb fed the 5' RACE reads into MiXCR, producing one record per CDR3 protein. The sample includes 550,000 to 600,000 distinct CDR3 sequences, 27% seen only once; the top ten take roughly 20%. The CDR3 contains 15 residues. CDR1 is MNHEY and CDR2 is SVGEGT in the germline V gene. In regard to this clonotype: The antigen is undetermined.

The TCR sequence derives from a woman in her 70s in good health. The chain recombines TRBV6-2 or TRBV6-3 with TRBJ2-7; perhaps TRBD1 as D (6 bases). The J call may be wrong; the DNA end is better matched by TRBJ2-1. Sequences were obtained from blood. The CDR3, as DNA: TGTGCCAGCGCTGTGCTACAGGGTTTTTACAATGAGCAGTTCTTC. Encoded protein: CASAVLQGFYNEQFF.